This TCR beta chain was sequenced for a study of shared clonotypes between healthy human individuals. Regarding the study as a whole: Clonotype sharing among the donors was expected to vary with sequencing depth.

Germline V gene lookup returns CDR1 MNHNY and CDR2 SVGAGI (reference sequence). Trimming removed 4 bases from V and 3 bases from J; junction bases left unmatched: 7. This CDR3 has 15 residues. Turning to this clone: Antigen unknown.

Some clones are missing from TCRdb's copy, which holds only in-frame ones; the method was immunoSEQ multiplex PCR. The sample has millions of clones; more than 90% are singletons. Sequencing was done on a sample of naive CD4+ T cells sorted from blood. This sample's subset: CD45RA+ positively selected. The chain employs TRBV6-6 and TRBJ2-7; 9 bases align to TRBD2. The sequence was obtained from a man younger than 30 in good health. The CDR3 DNA reads TGTGCCAGCAGTTCTAGCGGGGCCGGAGGCTACGAGCAGTACTTC. Encoded protein: CASSSSGAGGYEQYF.